This T cell receptor beta chain comes out of a study of blood T cell repertoires in COVID-19. Study information: Samples representing acute and convalescent COVID-19 were sourced from the United States, Italy and Spain.

In the case of this clone: Other DNA sequences in this specimen translate into the identical CDR3.

Germline V gene sequence: CDR1 MNHEY, CDR2 SVGAGI. The CDR3 covers 15 residues. Trimming removed 6 bases from V and 4 bases from J; junction bases left unmatched: 8. How the authors handled the data: The assay estimated nucleated cells by amplifying reference gene primers. Some clones are missing from TCRdb's copy, which holds only in-frame ones; the method was immunoSEQ multiplex PCR. V, J and clone size are taken as reported in that table, and D and trimming were inferred from the DNA itself. The profile covers 200,000 to 300,000 clones, with nearly 85% appearing a single time and roughly 5% taken by the ten largest.

The source of this sequence is a human donor in a cohort sampled during active COVID-19. The rearrangement links TRBV6-5 to TRBJ1-5; 8 bases are a match to TRBD1. The material sequenced was peripheral blood. CDR3 in amino acids: CASSLGQGRNQPQHF. The CDR3 DNA sequence: TGTGCCAGCAGCCTTGGACAGGGACGTAATCAGCCCCAGCATTTT.